This T cell receptor beta chain was captured in a study of breast tumors, draining lymph nodes, adjacent tissues. TCRdb reanalysed the multiplex PCR reads using MiXCR and keeps one entry per CDR3 protein. The sample contains about 200,000 distinct CDR3 sequences, less than 35% of which appear only once. This clonotype has a count of ten or more. Its antigen is not identified. The CDR3 has 13 amino acids. Deletions cut 1 base from V and 2 bases from J, with 6 bases between. In germline, CDR1 is SGHTA, CDR2 FQGNSA. Breast cancer patients provided tissue from their axillary draining lymph nodes. Study-wide results and limits: Tumor repertoires ranked between lymph nodes and nontumor tissue in diversity, with V and J gene preferences.

The receptor was isolated from a female donor with breast cancer. Some clones in this sample may be carry-over from other donors' samples. Sequenced sample: axillary lymph node tissue. The rearrangement joins TRBV7-2 to TRBJ2-7; D is unresolved. The CDR3 is CASSLEAAYEQYF. DNA of the CDR3: TGTGCCAGCAGCTTAGAGGCGGCCTACGAGCAGTACTTC. Full variable domain (remainder filled in from reference TRBV7-2 and TRBJ2-7): GAGVSQSPSNKVTEKGKDVELRCDPISGHTALYWYRQSLGQGLEFLIYFQGNSAPDKSGLPSDRFSAERTGGSVSTLTIQRTQQEDSAVYLCASSLEAAYEQYFGPGTRLTVT.